The 18 T cell receptor beta chains below all came from one sample that was sequenced in a study of blood T cell repertoires in COVID-19. Some clones are missing from TCRdb's copy, which holds only in-frame ones; the method was immunoSEQ multiplex PCR. The sample carries about 240,000 clones, 80% to 90% recorded once. Sequencing was done on a sample of PBMCs or T cells enriched from blood (not recorded which). These receptor sequences come from a woman aged 30 to 39 who had recovered from COVID-19.

This sequence joins TRBV19 and TRBJ1-5, with TRBD1 as a possible D gene (6 bases). Germline V CDR1 and CDR2: LNHDA, SQIVND (reference sequence). This CDR3 region has 14 residues. Trimming removed 6 bases from V and 4 bases from J, with 13 bases in between. CDR3 region: CASRAGENNQPQHF. The CDR3 DNA sequence: TGTGCCAGTAGGGCAGGGGAGAATAATCAGCCCCAGCATTTT.

The CDR3 loop is CASSTRQFHIDTDTQYF. CDR3 in DNA: TGTGCCAGCAGCACCCGACAGTTTCATATAGACACAGATACGCAGTATTTT. The rearrangement joins TRBV7-2 to TRBJ2-3, with D perhaps TRBD1 (5 bases). The germline V gene has CDR1 SGHTA and CDR2 FQGNSA. V gave up 5 bases and J gave up 2 bases, with 20 bases separating them. The CDR3 consists of 17 residues.

This chain connects TRBV2 to TRBJ2-6; D not resolved. Looked up from germline, CDR1 is SNHLY and CDR2 is FYNNEI. CDR3 length equals 14 residues. Trimming removed 3 bases from V and 0 bases from J, with 3 bases in between. This chain's CDR3 is CASSEASGANVLTF. DNA for the CDR3: TGTGCCAGCAGTGAGGCCTCTGGGGCCAACGTCCTGACTTTC.

The gene calls are TRBV7-2 and TRBJ2-7, with 11 bases matching TRBD2. V shed 5 bases and J 2 bases; nucleotides not matched to a gene: 14. Germline assignment: CDR1 SGHTA and CDR2 FQGNSA. The CDR3 has 18 amino acids. CDR3 region: CASSLRIPGLAEAYEQYF. CDR3 nucleotide sequence: TGTGCCAGCAGCCTGCGTATACCGGGACTAGCGGAGGCCTACGAGCAGTACTTC. Together with reference TRBV7-2 and TRBJ2-7, the CDR3 gives the full variable domain: GAGVSQSPSNKVTEKGKDVELRCDPISGHTALYWYRQSLGQGLEFLIYFQGNSAPDKSGLPSDRFSAERTGGSVSTLTIQRTQQEDSAVYLCASSLRIPGLAEAYEQYFGPGTRLTVT.

The genes are TRBV19 and TRBJ1-1; a weak D match, TRBD1 (5 bases). There are 14 residues in the CDR3. Trimming removed 7 bases from V and 6 bases from J, with 18 bases in between. Germline CDR1 is LNHDA and CDR2 is SQIVND (reference sequence). The CDR3 here is CASKVRDRGAEAFF. The CDR3 coding sequence is TGTGCCAGTAAAGTTCGGGACCGGGGGGCTGAAGCTTTCTTT.

This sequence joins TRBV30 and TRBJ2-1; TRBD2 matches at 8 bases. Trimming at V came to 4 bases and at J to 3 bases, leaving 2 bases not matched to a gene. Germline-derived CDR1 and CDR2 are GTSNPN and SVGIG (reference sequence). This CDR3 spans 13 amino acids. The CDR3, as DNA: TGTGCCTGGACTAGCGGGCTCTACAATGAGCAGTTCTTC. Amino acid sequence: CAWTSGLYNEQFF.

This rearrangement joins TRBV20-1 to TRBJ2-3; 16 bases align to TRBD2. The V gene end was trimmed by 3 bases and the J gene end by 2 bases; junction bases not matched to a gene: 8. In germline, CDR1 is DFQATT, CDR2 SNEGSKA (reference sequence). The CDR3 contains 18 residues. The CDR3 sequence: CSASIPGLAGGDTDTQYF. The CDR3 DNA sequence: TGCAGTGCTAGTATCCCGGGACTAGCGGGAGGGGACACAGATACGCAGTATTTT.

Judged by abundance, this clone is medium-sized. The CDR3 reads CASSHPRRRMTTNEKLFF. CDR3 nucleotide sequence: TGCGCCAGCAGCCACCCACGTAGGAGAATGACAACTAATGAAAAACTGTTTTTT. The chain uses TRBV4-1 and TRBJ1-4; D gene ambiguous. This CDR3 is built from 18 residues. Germline V gene data show CDR1 as MGHRA and CDR2 as YSYEKL. With 3 bases removed from V and 0 bases from J, the gap between germline ends came to 17 bases.

The chain is built from TRBV15 and TRBJ1-1, with no clear D. V lost 0 bases to trimming and J lost 6 bases, with 11 bases between them. The length of the CDR3 is 14 residues. The germline gives CDR1 LNHNV, CDR2 YYDKDF (reference sequence). This chain's CDR3 is CATSRDKGSAEAFF. In nucleotides, the CDR3 is TGTGCCACCAGCAGAGATAAAGGGAGCGCTGAAGCTTTCTTT.

The chain is built from TRBV2 and TRBJ1-3; 9 bases are shared with TRBD1. The CDR3 has 16 residues. V gave up 8 bases and J gave up 6 bases; unmatched junction bases: 14. In germline, CDR1 is SNHLY, CDR2 FYNNEI. CDR3 DNA sequence: TGTGCCAGCTACCGCCTAGGGACAGGGAAGGAAAACACCATATATTTT. Its protein is CASYRLGTGKENTIYF.

J is TRBJ2-1 and V is TRBV28; TRBD2 aligns across 11 bases. Germline V gene lookup returns CDR1 MDHEN and CDR2 SYDVKM. With 5 bases clipped from V and 4 bases from J, the junction kept 13 bases outside the gene matches. This CDR3 is 18 amino acids long. The CDR3 region has the DNA TGTGCCAGCAGTCAAGGGACTAGCGGAACCTATTTATACAATGAGCAGTTCTTC. This gives the protein CASSQGTSGTYLYNEQFF. Full variable domain (remainder filled in from reference TRBV28 and TRBJ2-1): DVKVTQSSRYLVKRTGEKVFLECVQDMDHENMFWYRQDPGLGLRLIYFSYDVKMKEKGDIPEGYSVSREKKERFSLILESASTNQTSMYLCASSQGTSGTYLYNEQFFGPGTRLTVL.

The CDR3 nucleotides read TGTGCCAGCAGTTACGCGGCGGGTCGTCTGAACACTGAAGCTTTCTTT. It codes for CASSYAAGRLNTEAFF. J is TRBJ1-1 and V is TRBV6-2 or TRBV6-3, with D uncertain. CDR1 MNHEY and CDR2 SVGEGT come from the germline V gene. Between the trimmed V and J ends, which lost 2 bases and 0 bases, there was a span of 13 bases. The CDR3 spans 16 residues.

This rearrangement joins TRBV28 to TRBJ2-2, with TRBD1 matching 8 bases. CDR1 is MDHEN and CDR2 is SYDVKM in the germline V gene. Trimming took 7 bases from V and 4 from J; bases not matched to a gene: 11. This CDR3 is built from 16 residues. In DNA form, the CDR3 reads TGTGCCAGCACCCAAAGGTGGACAGGGTTCACCGGGGAGCTGTTTTTT. Its protein is CASTQRWTGFTGELFF.

This clone was counted a few times. V and J are TRBV28 and TRBJ1-1, with D tentatively TRBD1 (6 bases). This CDR3 is built from 14 residues. The germline V gene encodes CDR1 MDHEN and CDR2 SYDVKM. The V gene lost 7 bases and the J gene lost 4 bases, with 16 bases spanning the gap. The CDR3 protein is CASNEALRGTEAFF. The DNA for the CDR3 is TGTGCCAGCAATGAGGCCCTCAGGGGCACTGAAGCTTTCTTT.

A remark on this clone: Within the sample, other DNA sequences also encode this same CDR3. The V and J genes are TRBV20-1 and TRBJ1-1; no reliable D call. The V and J ends lost 1 base and 5 bases respectively, with 5 bases between them. CDR3 length equals 11 residues. Germline-derived CDR1 and CDR2 are DFQATT and SNEGSKA (reference sequence). CDR3 residues: CSARVSTEAFF. The CDR3 DNA reads TGCAGTGCTAGAGTATCTACTGAAGCTTTCTTT.

The sample holds one count of this clone. This chain connects TRBV28 to TRBJ2-3, with D perhaps TRBD2 (6 bases). Germline V gene sequence: CDR1 MDHEN, CDR2 SYDVKM. V was cut by 7 bases and J by 2 bases, with 13 bases left in between. The CDR3 spans 14 residues. CDR3 DNA sequence: TGTGCCAGCACTGGGTGGGAGGTCACAGATACGCAGTATTTT. Translating gives CASTGWEVTDTQYF.

The table lists this clone with a count of one. The V call is TRBV19, the J call TRBJ2-1; possibly TRBD2 for D (5 bases). Deletions cut 3 bases from V and 9 bases from J, with 12 bases between. CDR1 and CDR2 (germline): LNHDA, SQIVND (reference sequence). This CDR3 is 13 amino acids long. In DNA, the CDR3 is TGTGCCAGTAGTATCGGGGAAAGTGCTGAGCAGTTCTTC. Translation: CASSIGESAEQFF.

This chain links TRBV9 with TRBJ2-3; possible D gene TRBD1, 5 bases. The CDR3 totals 12 residues. Germline values: CDR1 SGDLS, CDR2 YYNGEE. Trimming left V 3 bases short and J 3 bases short, with 5 bases between. Here the CDR3 reads CASSEGTDTQYF. Written as DNA, the CDR3 is TGTGCCAGCAGCGAGGGGACAGATACGCAGTATTTT. Full variable domain (rest looked up from reference TRBV9 and TRBJ2-3): DSGVTQTPKHLITATGQRVTLRCSPRSGDLSVYWYQQSLDQGLQFLIQYYNGEERAKGNILERFSAQQFPDLHSELNLSSLELGDSALYFCASSEGTDTQYFGPGTRLTVL.